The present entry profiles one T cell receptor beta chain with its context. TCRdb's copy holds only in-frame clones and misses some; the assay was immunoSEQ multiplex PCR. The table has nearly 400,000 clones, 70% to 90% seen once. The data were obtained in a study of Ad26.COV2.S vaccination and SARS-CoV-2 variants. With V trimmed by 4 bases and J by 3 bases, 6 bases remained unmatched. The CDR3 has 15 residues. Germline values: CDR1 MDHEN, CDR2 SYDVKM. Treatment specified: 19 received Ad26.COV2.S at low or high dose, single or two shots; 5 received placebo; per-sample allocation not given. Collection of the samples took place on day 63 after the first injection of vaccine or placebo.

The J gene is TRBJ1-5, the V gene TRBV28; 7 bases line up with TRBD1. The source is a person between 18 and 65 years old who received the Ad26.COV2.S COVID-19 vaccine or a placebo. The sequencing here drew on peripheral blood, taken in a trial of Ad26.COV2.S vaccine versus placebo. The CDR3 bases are TGTGCCAGCAGTTCTACAGGGGTCTACAATCAGCCCCAGCATTTT. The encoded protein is CASSSTGVYNQPQHF.